The 32 T cell receptor beta chains given below trace back to one sample, sequenced in a study of blood T cell repertoires in COVID-19. Data came from immunoSEQ multiplex PCR; TCRdb stores just in-frame clones and leaves some out. The sample yields about 310,000 clones, 87% seen once. The sample comprised peripheral blood. The receptors were gathered from a woman aged 45-59 years who had recovered from COVID-19.

The chain employs TRBV21-1 and TRBJ2-7; the D call of TRBD1 is as the table states it, not checked on the DNA. TRBV21-1 is a listed pseudogene. The CDR3 contains 13 residues. CDR3: CARYHKGGGEQYF. The CDR3 DNA follows: TGTGCCAGATACCATAAAGGGGGCGGCGAGCAGTACTTC.

The V call is TRBV6-2 or TRBV6-3, the J call TRBJ2-7; TRBD2 matches 12 bases. The V gene end was trimmed by 5 bases and the J gene end by 6 bases; junction bases not matched to a gene: 5. The length of the CDR3 is 14 residues. CDR1 and CDR2 (germline): MNHEY, SVGEGT. Here the CDR3 DNA reads TGTGCCAGCAGTCACACTAGCGGGAGGACCGAGCAGTACTTC. It specifies CASSHTSGRTEQYF.

This sequence joins TRBV6-5 and TRBJ1-2; a weak D match, TRBD1 (5 bases). The V gene lost 10 bases and the J gene lost 4 bases, with 16 bases spanning the gap. Germline CDR1 is MNHEY and CDR2 is SVGAGI. This CDR3 spans 13 amino acids. The DNA of the CDR3 is TGTGCCACCCTCCCCGGGGGTGCCTATGGCTACACCTTC. Protein: CATLPGGAYGYTF.

This clone was seen once. This sequence joins TRBV4-1 and TRBJ2-6, with D perhaps TRBD1 (6 bases). V was pared by 3 bases and J by 0 bases, with 21 bases between. The CDR3 sequence is 20 residues long. The germline V gene encodes CDR1 MGHRA and CDR2 YSYEKL. In DNA, the CDR3 is TGCGCCAGCAGCCAGGTACCAAACAGGGTGCCGAGCTCTGGGGCCAACGTCCTGACTTTC. Amino acids: CASSQVPNRVPSSGANVLTF.

The chain carries TRBV28 and TRBJ1-1; TRBD1 might be the D (5 bases). Deletions cut 8 bases from V and 3 bases from J, with 16 bases between. This CDR3 region has 14 residues. Germline CDR1 is MDHEN and CDR2 is SYDVKM. CDR3: CASSERGEYTEAFF. The DNA for the CDR3 is TGTGCCAGCTCCGAACGGGGGGAGTACACTGAAGCTTTCTTT. Drawing the rest from reference TRBV28 and TRBJ1-1, the complete variable domain is DVKVTQSSRYLVKRTGEKVFLECVQDMDHENMFWYRQDPGLGLRLIYFSYDVKMKEKGDIPEGYSVSREKKERFSLILESASTNQTSMYLCASSERGEYTEAFFGQGTRLTVV.

This clone showed up just a few times. The CDR3 loop reads CASSYSATSGGPDTQYF. DNA for the CDR3: TGTGCCAGCAGTTACTCGGCGACTAGCGGGGGCCCAGATACGCAGTATTTT. The J gene is TRBJ2-3, the V gene TRBV6-2 or TRBV6-3; 12 bases match TRBD2. The CDR3 extends over 17 amino acids. Germline CDR1 reads MNHEY; CDR2 reads SVGEGT. Trimming took 0 bases from V and 4 from J; bases not matched to a gene: 5.

The chain has TRBV6-1 and TRBJ1-2; a weak D match, TRBD1 (5 bases). This CDR3 is built from 14 residues. The V gene's germline CDR1 is MNHNS and CDR2 SASEGT. V lost 0 bases and J lost 2, with 7 bases in between. The chain's CDR3 is CASSEAQANYGYTF. Here the CDR3 DNA reads TGTGCCAGCAGTGAAGCACAGGCCAACTATGGCTACACCTTC.

This sequence joins TRBV6-6 and TRBJ1-1; perhaps TRBD1 as D (6 bases). Per the germline V gene, CDR1 is MNHNY and CDR2 is SVGAGI (reference sequence). The CDR3 sequence is 14 residues long. V was cut by 3 bases and J by 3 bases, with 11 bases left in between. The CDR3 region has the DNA TGTGCCAGCAGTTATCGAAAGGGGGACACTGAAGCTTTCTTT. It translates to CASSYRKGDTEAFF.

In regard to this clone: Other nucleotide sequences from this sample produce the same CDR3. J is TRBJ2-3 and V is TRBV7-2; D might be TRBD1 (5 bases). CDR3 length: 14 residues. Per germline, CDR1 SGHTA and CDR2 FQGNSA. V dropped 1 base and J dropped 6 bases, with 11 bases sitting between them. CDR3 bases: TGTGCCAGCAGCTTAGAACAGGCCGCCGATACGCAGTATTTT. It is translated as CASSLEQAADTQYF. The entire variable domain, with the rest obtained from reference TRBV7-2 and TRBJ2-3, is as follows: GAGVSQSPSNKVTEKGKDVELRCDPISGHTALYWYRQSLGQGLEFLIYFQGNSAPDKSGLPSDRFSAERTGGSVSTLTIQRTQQEDSAVYLCASSLEQAADTQYFGPGTRLTVL.

V gene TRBV7-2 combines with J gene TRBJ1-5; a possible D gene is TRBD1 (5 bases). This CDR3 is 16 amino acids long. Per germline, CDR1 SGHTA and CDR2 FQGNSA. Trimming pared 2 bases from V and 0 bases from J, leaving 11 bases between. CDR3 amino acids: CASSLWGGNSNQPQHF. In nucleotides, the CDR3 is TGTGCCAGCAGCTTATGGGGGGGGAATAGCAATCAGCCCCAGCATTTT.

J is TRBJ2-2 and V is TRBV4-3, with 10 positions matching TRBD2. This CDR3 comprises 14 residues. Germline V gene sequence: CDR1 LGHNA, CDR2 YSLEER. The V and J ends lost 4 bases and 6 bases, in that order; junction bases with no gene match: 2. CDR3 residues: CASSPGTSAGELFF. CDR3 bases: TGCGCCAGCAGCCCAGGGACTAGCGCCGGGGAGCTGTTTTTT.

V gene TRBV3-1 (or the pseudogene TRBV3-2) combines with J gene TRBJ1-2; 9 bases map to TRBD1. This CDR3 has 15 amino acids. With 3 bases clipped from V and 6 bases from J, the junction kept 8 bases outside the gene matches. Per the germline V gene, CDR1 is LGHDT and CDR2 is YNNKEL (reference sequence). The CDR3, as DNA: TGTGCCAGCAGCCATCTGTGGGACAGGGAGCATGGCTACACCTTC. Residues: CASSHLWDREHGYTF.

This rearrangement joins TRBV2 to TRBJ1-2; TRBD1 matches 8 bases. The CDR3 length is 16 residues. CDR1 SNHLY and CDR2 FYNNEI come from the germline V gene. With 6 bases clipped from V and 5 bases from J, the junction kept 14 bases outside the gene matches. The CDR3 coding sequence is TGTGCCAGCAGCCCAAACACCGGGACAGGAGAGTATGGCTACACCTTC. It is translated as CASSPNTGTGEYGYTF.

The chain couples TRBV30 to TRBJ1-6; 9 bases match TRBD1. V shed 4 bases and J 8 bases; nucleotides not matched to a gene: 6. CDR1 and CDR2 from the germline V gene are GTSNPN and SVGIG (reference sequence). CDR3 length: 14 amino acids. The CDR3 DNA reads TGTGCCTGGAAAAAGGGGGACAGGGATTCACCCCTCCACTTT. The encoded protein is CAWKKGDRDSPLHF.

Here the CDR3 reads CASSSTRRNTEAFF. CDR3 coding DNA: TGTGCCAGCAGTTCCACGAGAAGGAACACTGAAGCTTTCTTT. The rearrangement joins TRBV6-5 to TRBJ1-1; no clear D gene. V was clipped by 4 bases and J by 1 base, with 10 bases between them. The CDR3 runs to 14 residues. Germline CDR1 is MNHEY and CDR2 is SVGAGI.

This CDR3 is CASSLPPTSGKNTGELFF. The CDR3, as DNA: TGTGCCAGCAGCTTGCCCCCCACTAGCGGGAAGAACACCGGGGAGCTGTTTTTT. J is TRBJ2-2 and V is TRBV13; 10 bases fit TRBD2. V trimming: 3 bases; J trimming: 1 base; junction bases outside the gene matches: 8. Germline V gives CDR1 PRHDT, CDR2 FYEKMQ (reference sequence). CDR3 size: 18 residues.

The rearrangement joins TRBV6-6 to TRBJ2-7; possible D gene TRBD2, 5 bases. Germline loops: CDR1 MNHNY, CDR2 SVGAGI (reference sequence). The CDR3 totals 14 residues. V was trimmed by 2 bases and J by 3 bases, leaving 11 bases between them. In DNA form, the CDR3 reads TGTGCCAGCAGTTACGGGCGGGCGGACTACGAGCAGTACTTC. Its protein is CASSYGRADYEQYF.

The genes are TRBV5-8 and TRBJ2-4, with 9 bases identical to TRBD2. Germline loops: CDR1 SGHTS, CDR2 YDEGEE. The CDR3 loop spans 15 amino acids. J lost 7 bases, V lost 4 bases, and 9 bases had no gene match. The CDR3, as DNA: TGTGCCAGCAGCCCGGTGGGACTAGCTAAGAACATTCAGTACTTC. The encoded protein is CASSPVGLAKNIQYF.

The V and J genes are TRBV12-3 or TRBV12-4 and TRBJ1-1; weak D call: TRBD1 (6 bases). This CDR3 spans 12 amino acids. The V and J ends lost 5 bases and 5 bases respectively, with 9 bases between them. In DNA form, the CDR3 reads TGTGCCAGCAGTCTACAGGGTACTGAAGCTTTCTTT. This gives the protein CASSLQGTEAFF.

This chain links TRBV7-9 with TRBJ2-1, with 9 bases aligning to TRBD1. Looked up from germline, CDR1 is SEHNR and CDR2 is FQNEAQ (reference sequence). J gave up 7 bases and V 4 bases, and 8 bases lay outside the gene matches. The CDR3 is 15 amino acids. The CDR3 nucleotides are TGTGCCAGCAGCTGGGGACAGGGAGGTAAAAATGAGCAGTTCTTC. It encodes CASSWGQGGKNEQFF.

The chain carries TRBV5-1 and TRBJ2-3, with D possibly TRBD2 on 6 matching bases. Trimming removed 5 bases at V and 2 bases at J, with 18 bases between. From germline, CDR1 is SGHRS and CDR2 YFSETQ. This CDR3 is built from 16 residues. This CDR3 is CASRQILAGHTDTQYF. For the CDR3, the DNA is TGCGCCAGCAGACAAATACTAGCAGGGCACACAGATACGCAGTATTTT.

The chain has TRBV19 and TRBJ2-7; maybe TRBD1 (6 bases). The CDR3 contains 15 residues. The ends were cut back, 7 bases at V and 2 bases at J, with 18 bases in the middle. Germline V lookup: CDR1 LNHDA, CDR2 SQIVND (reference sequence). The CDR3 DNA sequence: TGTGCCAGTACCCTGGGTCCGGGACAAACCTACGAGCAGTACTTC. It translates to CASTLGPGQTYEQYF.

CDR3 sequence: CASSLGTPSGANVLTF. CDR3 DNA: TGCGCCAGCAGCTTGGGGACACCCTCTGGGGCCAACGTCCTGACTTTC. The V call is TRBV5-1, the J call TRBJ2-6, with D perhaps TRBD1 (5 bases). The length of the CDR3 is 16 residues. Trimming took off 0 bases at V and 0 bases at J, with 7 bases between the two ends. The germline V gene encodes CDR1 SGHRS and CDR2 YFSETQ.

The chain is built from TRBV7-7 and TRBJ2-5, with TRBD1 matching over 7 bases. Germline loops: CDR1 SSHAT, CDR2 FNYEAQ (reference sequence). V shed 2 bases, J shed 5 bases, and the junction held 11 bases outside the gene matches. The CDR3 totals 16 residues. CDR3 sequence (DNA): TGTGCCAGCAGCTTACTTGGACAGGCCGGGCAGGAGACCCAGTACTTC. It translates to CASSLLGQAGQETQYF.

This chain connects TRBV6-6 to TRBJ1-5; the D gene is possibly TRBD1 (6 bases). The CDR3 is 12 amino acids. Trimming shortened V by 8 bases and J by 1 base, and 6 bases separated the two germline ends. Germline assignment: CDR1 MNHNY and CDR2 SVGAGI (reference sequence). CDR3 nucleotide sequence: TGTGCCAGCCAGGGGAGCAATCAGCCCCAGCATTTT. This codes for CASQGSNQPQHF.

CDR3 coding DNA: TGTGCCACCAGCAGAGATCCCGGGAGGGGTCGCAATGAGCAGTTCTTC. Protein sequence: CATSRDPGRGRNEQFF. The gene calls are TRBV15 and TRBJ2-1; 8 bases map to TRBD2. This CDR3 contains 16 residues. Trimming removed 0 bases from V and 6 bases from J; junction bases left unmatched: 7. Germline V gene lookup returns CDR1 LNHNV and CDR2 YYDKDF (reference sequence).

The chain uses TRBV27 and TRBJ1-1; TRBD1 matches 8 bases. The length of the CDR3 is 14 residues. The ends lost 5 bases at V and 4 bases at J; junction bases unmatched: 6. CDR1 and CDR2 from the germline V gene are MNHEY and SMNVEV (reference sequence). For the CDR3, the DNA is TGTGCCAGCAGTCCCCAACAGGGGGGCACTGAAGCTTTCTTT. This gives the protein CASSPQQGGTEAFF.

The rearrangement joins TRBV6-6 to TRBJ2-7, with D possibly being TRBD1 (6 bases). V dropped 6 bases and J dropped 3 bases, with 18 bases sitting between them. The CDR3 spans 15 residues. The germline V gene has CDR1 MNHNY and CDR2 SVGAGI (reference sequence). The CDR3 DNA follows: TGTGCCAGCAGATATAAGGACAGTCTATACTACGAGCAGTACTTC. Translating it yields CASRYKDSLYYEQYF.

The gene calls are TRBV6-6 and TRBJ2-7; a possible D gene is TRBD2 (6 bases). Germline CDR1 MNHNY, CDR2 SVGAGI (reference sequence). The CDR3 consists of 13 residues. With 2 bases removed from V and 2 bases from J, the gap between germline ends came to 7 bases. The DNA of the CDR3 is TGTGCCAGCAGTTACGGCGGGACCTACGAGCAGTACTTC. Translated: CASSYGGTYEQYF.

This chain joins TRBV27 and TRBJ2-5, with D unresolved. V lost 2 bases, J lost 5 bases, and 6 bases lay in between. The CDR3 covers 12 residues. Germline CDR1 and CDR2: MNHEY and SMNVEV (reference sequence). CDR3 in DNA: TGTGCCAGCAGTTTAGGTCGGGAGACCCAGTACTTC. It yields the protein CASSLGRETQYF.

J is TRBJ2-7 and V is TRBV15; D remains ambiguous. Germline CDR1 is LNHNV and CDR2 is YYDKDF (reference sequence). This CDR3 comprises 14 residues. Trimming left V 0 bases short and J 2 bases short, with 8 bases between. The CDR3 sequence is CATSRDRGPYEQYF. The CDR3 DNA reads TGTGCCACCAGCAGAGATCGCGGCCCCTACGAGCAGTACTTC.

The chain couples TRBV7-2 to TRBJ2-7, with 12 bases identical to TRBD2. CDR3 length equals 16 residues. The trim removed 5 bases at V and 6 bases at J, leaving 11 bases unmatched. Germline assignment: CDR1 SGHTA and CDR2 FQGNSA. The CDR3 spells CASSLTSGRGGSEQYF. CDR3 nucleotides: TGTGCCAGCAGCCTGACTAGCGGGAGAGGGGGGTCCGAGCAGTACTTC.